This T cell receptor (beta chain) came from a study of immune cell composition in non-small cell lung cancer. The study's findings and limits: Squamous lung tumours showed higher top 10 clone scores and clonality than adenocarcinomas. Dominant in vivo tumour-associated clones were not shown to share tumour-reactive sequences.

This CDR3 comprises 16 residues. V gave up 5 bases and J gave up 2 bases, with 19 bases separating them. Germline V CDR1 and CDR2: LNHDA, SQIVND (reference sequence). Comment on this clone: Its target is unknown.

Assay used: immunoSEQ multiplex PCR; TCRdb lists only in-frame clones, some missing. The repertoire includes about 7,600 clones, about 78% of them detected once, and around 12% sits in the top ten. Input material: lung tumor tissue. The chain links TRBV19 to TRBJ2-7, with D perhaps TRBD1 (7 bases). This receptor was taken from a human donor with non-small cell lung cancer. CDR3 sequence reads: CASSSQNSGGPYEQYF. CDR3 bases: TGTGCCAGTAGTTCTCAAAACTCAGGGGGGCCCTACGAGCAGTACTTC.